What follows are 2 T cell receptor beta chains derived from one specimen sequenced in a study of blood T cell repertoires in COVID-19 (dated by TCRdb to about 2020). The method was the immunoSEQ multiplex PCR assay. This is the immuneACCESS table as TCRdb keeps it, with only in-frame sequences that have V and J called. A part of the clones is gone; compared with another copy, unresolved V genes explain less than half, and the rest is unexplained. The sample has 150,000 to 200,000 clones on record, over 65% of them singletons. The ten largest clones capture approximately 3% of the sample. Sequenced input: peripheral blood. These receptors originate from an elderly woman with acute or convalescent COVID-19.

The chain carries TRBV7-9 and TRBJ2-1; D perhaps matches TRBD2 (5 bases). The CDR3 contains 15 residues. Per germline, CDR1 SEHNR and CDR2 FQNEAQ (reference sequence). V lost 5 bases, J lost 1 base, and 12 bases lay in between. The CDR3 sequence is CASSPFPGSYNEQFF. In DNA, the CDR3 is TGTGCCAGCAGCCCCTTTCCGGGGTCCTACAATGAGCAGTTCTTC.

Notes on this clone: Distinct nucleotide sequences in the sample also encode this CDR3. The V gene is TRBV7-9, the J gene TRBJ2-1, with 7 bases identical to TRBD2. CDR1 and CDR2 (germline): SEHNR, FQNEAQ (reference sequence). V trimming: 3 bases; J trimming: 4 bases; junction bases outside the gene matches: 3. The CDR3 runs 14 residues. The CDR3 spells CASSLGGSYNEQFF. CDR3 DNA sequence: TGTGCCAGCAGCTTGGGGGGGTCTTACAATGAGCAGTTCTTC.